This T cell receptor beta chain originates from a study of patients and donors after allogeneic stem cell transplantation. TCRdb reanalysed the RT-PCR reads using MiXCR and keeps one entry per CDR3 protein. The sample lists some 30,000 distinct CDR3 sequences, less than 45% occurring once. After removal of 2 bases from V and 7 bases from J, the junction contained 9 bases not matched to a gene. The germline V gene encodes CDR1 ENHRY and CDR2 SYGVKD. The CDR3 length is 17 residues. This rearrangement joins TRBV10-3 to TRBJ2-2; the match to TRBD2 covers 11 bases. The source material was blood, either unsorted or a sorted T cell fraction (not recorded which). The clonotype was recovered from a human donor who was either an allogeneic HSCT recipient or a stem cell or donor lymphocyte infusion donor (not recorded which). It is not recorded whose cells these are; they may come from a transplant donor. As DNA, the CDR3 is TGTGCCATCAGTGAGCCTATACTAGCGGGAGCAAACGGGGAGCTGTTTTTT. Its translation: CAISEPILAGANGELFF.